The source of this T cell receptor beta chain is a study of T and B cells in COVID-19 patients. Study-level information: Comorbidities linked to unfavorable COVID-19 outcome were present in nine tenths of the roughly 20 active-infection patients. Overall study results and limits: CD4+, regulatory T cell, CD8+ and sorted SARS-CoV-2-responsive or tetramer+ T cells were not yet sequenced. Patients with COVID-19 reportedly showed strongly skewed T cell receptor beta variable and joining gene usage.

For this clonotype: Its target is unknown. Germline is not matched at one junction end, which may reflect a read error.

Germline lookup yields CDR1 ENHRY and CDR2 SYGVKD. The CDR3 length is 13 residues. BIOMED2 TRB-A/B primer pools were used in multiplex TRB PCR. Via MiXCR, TCRdb re-called the multiplex PCR reads, giving one row per CDR3 protein. The repertoire has 20,000 or so distinct CDR3 sequences, approximately 30% of them found once; the top ten carry 2% to 2.5%. TRB was amplified from about 250-500 ng of blood genomic DNA. The material sequenced was blood. The chain is built from TRBV10-3 and TRBJ2-1; either TRBD1 or TRBD2 may fit D (6 bases each). The TCR comes from a human donor who had recovered from COVID-19. In DNA, the CDR3 is TGCGCCAGCAAGGGGGGCACCTACAATGAGCAGTTCTTC. Protein: CASKGGTYNEQFF.